The clone carrying this T cell receptor (beta chain) appeared many times. TCR cDNA molecules each had a unique molecular identifier. TCRdb fed the 5' RACE reads into MiXCR, producing one record per CDR3 protein. The profile shows about 38,000 distinct CDR3 sequences, around 7.5% of them singletons. The time point here: sample taken at primary tumor resection. Whole RNA, isolated from tumor, nontumor lung or frozen PBMC, was sequenced without prior sorting. The data were obtained in a study of spatial heterogeneity in lung cancer. The sequence was obtained from a male donor with early-stage non-small cell lung cancer. The sequences come from PBMCs, collected at surgery.

Here the CDR3 DNA reads TGTGCCAGCAGTCGTATCCCTAGCGGGAGGGAAACCGGGGAGCTGTTTTTT. This translates into CASSRIPSGRETGELFF. J is TRBJ2-2 and V is TRBV6-2 or TRBV6-3; 12 positions match TRBD2. Germline lookup yields CDR1 MNHEY and CDR2 SVGEGT. This CDR3 spans 17 amino acids. V shed 5 bases and J 5 bases; nucleotides not matched to a gene: 9.